Here is one T cell receptor beta chain with its context. The germline V gene encodes CDR1 SGHNT and CDR2 YYREEE (reference sequence). This CDR3 has 13 residues. Trimming removed 5 bases from V and 8 bases from J, with 16 bases in between. This record comes from a study of control samples from healthy donors and cancer patients. The method was immunoSEQ multiplex PCR; TCRdb's version includes in-frame clones alone and lacks a portion of them. The repertoire holds about 160,000 clones, with roughly 94% as singletons. Material for sequencing was PBMCs. V is TRBV5-4 and J is TRBJ1-2, with D possibly being TRBD1 (6 bases). This clonotype originated in a man in his fifties or sixties with colorectal cancer. The CDR3 here is CASRPRTGRGYTF. As DNA, the CDR3 is TGTGCCAGCAGGCCCCGAACAGGGCGAGGCTACACCTTC.